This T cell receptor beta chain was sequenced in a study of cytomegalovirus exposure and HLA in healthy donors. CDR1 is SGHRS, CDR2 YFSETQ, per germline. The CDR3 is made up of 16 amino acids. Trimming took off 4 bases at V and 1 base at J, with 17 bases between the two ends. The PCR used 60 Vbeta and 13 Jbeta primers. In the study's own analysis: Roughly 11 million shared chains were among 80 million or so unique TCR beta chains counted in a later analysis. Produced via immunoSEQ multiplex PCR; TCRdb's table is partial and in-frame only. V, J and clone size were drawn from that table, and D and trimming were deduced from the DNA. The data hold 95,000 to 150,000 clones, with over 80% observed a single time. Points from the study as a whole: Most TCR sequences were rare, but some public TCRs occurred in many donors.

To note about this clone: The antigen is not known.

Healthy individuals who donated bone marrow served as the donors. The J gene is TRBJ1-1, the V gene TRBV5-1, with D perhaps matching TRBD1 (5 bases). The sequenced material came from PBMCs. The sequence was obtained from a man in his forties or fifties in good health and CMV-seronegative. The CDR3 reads CASSPGRGTTNTEAFF. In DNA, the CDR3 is TGCGCCAGCAGCCCCGGTAGGGGAACTACGAACACTGAAGCTTTCTTT.